The T cell receptor beta chain under discussion was sequenced for a study of T cells after yellow fever vaccination. In this sample, this clonotype turned up many times. Its antigen remains unknown. Germline lookup yields CDR1 SEHNR and CDR2 FQNEAQ (reference sequence). V lost 5 bases, J lost 5 bases, and 9 bases stayed unmatched. This CDR3 is built from 15 residues. Study-wide findings and caveats: Shared CD4/CD8 clonotypes were a small share, likely from convergent recombination. Most primary-vaccination clones reappeared after the booster (around 95% CD4, roughly 88% CD8). The secondary response was weaker but peaked faster, day 5 versus 15.

UMIs were added to TCR cDNA along with a universal primer site when it was made by 5'RACE template switching. One entry per CDR3 protein, called by TCRdb with MiXCR from the 5' RACE reads. This sample has 100,000 to 150,000 distinct CDR3 sequences; 13% to 15% occur once, and the top ten carry 35% to 45%. The clonotype was recovered from a man younger than 30 who received the YFV17D yellow fever vaccine. The material was CD8+ T cells sorted from PBMCs, obtained 5 days after the yellow fever booster vaccination. The genes are TRBV7-9 and TRBJ2-3; 8 nucleotides align to TRBD1. The DNA for the CDR3 is TGTGCCAGCAGCCCCGCAGGGGGCGGGAAAGATACGCAGTATTTT. It is translated as CASSPAGGGKDTQYF.